This T cell receptor beta chain came from a study of response to subunit inactivated influenza vaccine (dated by TCRdb to 2016 to 2018). About the full investigation: Deep quantitative T cell receptor repertoire profiling was used in the study to track responses to a trivalent subunit inactivated influenza vaccine. Broader findings and caveats from the paper: According to the authors, only a limited number of new T cells may be recruited by each seasonal influenza vaccination.

Libraries were made using RT-PCR. The sequencing machine was an Illumina HiSeq 2500. TCRdb reprocessing: public reads trimmed at Q25 with fastp, clones called with MiXCR, in-frame beta chains kept. CDR3 protein sequences are deduplicated, and each keeps its most common genes and DNA. This sample holds more than 550,000 distinct CDR3 sequences; approximately 12% were observed only once. Roughly 10% of the sample is in the top ten clones. Regarding this clonotype: It lacks a known antigen. The input lacks base qualities; no much larger clone sits a single base away.

CDR1 KGHSH and CDR2 LQKENI were looked up in the germline V gene. The CDR3 runs 16 residues from the cysteine to the phenylalanine. Kept here is only the CDR3 DNA, which spans 48 bases and is read in frame from base 1. Clipping removes 3 bases from V and 7 bases from J, with 11 as the unmatched junction base count. Material: PBMCs from blood, obtained on the day of vaccination. The chain employs TRBV18 and TRBJ2-1; 8 central nucleotides agree with TRBD2. This TCR was recovered from a man in his forties or fifties who received an inactivated influenza vaccine. Donor details come from another sample of the same person, matched by shared clones. The DNA reads as follows: TGTGCCAGCTCACCCCGCGGCGGGACTAGTTGGAATGAGCAGTTCTTC. The translation is CASSPRGGTSWNEQFF.